The source of this T cell receptor beta chain is a study of shared clonotypes between healthy human individuals (dated by TCRdb to 2020 to 2021). In terms of the full investigation: The cohort included three men and a couple of women between 18 and 49 years of age. Per donor, three plates each were used for CD4 naive and CD4 memory, two for CD8 naive, and one for CD8 memory. To estimate repertoire size and how much clonotypes are shared between individuals, the study performed deep sequencing of blood TCR repertoires from roughly five healthy adults. To increase sequencing depth and limit assay-specific biases, TCR repertoire library preparation and sequencing were carried out by different laboratories using diverse techniques. Between about 0.8 and 9 billion PBMCs per donor were obtained by leukapheresis. What the research found in general, with its limitations: Because the study included a small number of donors, the genetic and exposure-history diversity represented was limited. Sampling was restricted to blood, and TCR repertoires in tissue are likely to differ from TCR repertoires in blood. Higher generation probabilities were observed for clonotypes shared by all four sorted-subset donors than for non-shared clonotypes. Naive subsets generally had larger estimated clonotype richness than memory subsets did. Rarefaction of sorted-subset datasets indicated incomplete sequencing despite the large sequencing depth. Pairwise subsampling indicated that sequencing depth was expected to affect the degree of clonotype sharing among donors. Sharing across a few donors was observed for approximately 5% of naive CD4, 3.5% of naive CD8, 2.3% of memory CD4, and approximately 0.41% of memory CD8 clonotypes.

Turning to this clone: This clone's antigen is unknown. Per-base quality was not reported, and no clone a single base away is much larger than it.

Healthy HIV-negative adults with no recently reported acute infections or vaccinations were included as donors. All donors were Caucasian adults living in Nashville, Tennessee, USA. CD4+ T cells were enriched by magnetic negative selection; naive cells were then positively selected on CD45RA, and the negative fraction formed the memory subset. After blood collection by leukapheresis, PBMCs were isolated using Ficoll-Histopaque density gradient centrifugation and then cryopreserved in the vapor phase of liquid nitrogen. Analytical flow cytometry was used to check the purity and quantity of every magnetically sorted T cell population. From each sorted fraction, genomic DNA was isolated and quantified by UV absorbance on a Nanodrop 2000c. Using the deep immunoSEQ assay, TCR CDR3 regions were amplified from genomic DNA by multiplex PCR. Genomic DNA extracted from each cell subset was distributed evenly over all wells of several immunoSEQ 96-well plates, and each plate served as one replicate. For sorted subsets, 200 ng of genomic DNA, equivalent to roughly 30,000 T cell genomes, went into each replicate PCR. Purified libraries were quantified with a Qubit 3.0 fluorometer, sized on a Bioanalyzer 2100, and re-quantified with the KAPA Library Quantification kit. Every immunoSEQ 96-well plate was sequenced on a separate single-read 150-cycle Illumina NextSeq 550 flow cell. On the authors' methods: Because only junctional sequences without quality scores were contained in the immunoSEQ output, filtering matching that applied to full-length reads could not be performed. To assign V/J genes and CDR3, sequences were annotated against IMGT germline references using PyIR, a Python wrapper for IgBLAST v1.9. Reads were filtered out if the reads had weak V/J assignments (E-value above 1e-6), no CDR3, stop codons, out-of-frame junctions, or ambiguous translated residues. V3J clonotypes were defined as sequences sharing the same inferred V gene, J gene, and CDR3 amino acid sequence. The percentage overlap between two repertoires was calculated by dividing the number of shared unique clonotypes by the size of the smaller repertoire. Repertoire richness was assessed with RTK rarefaction, the Chao1 estimator, and Recon v2.1 estimates of unobserved clonotypes. Generation probabilities for all TCRbeta clonotypes obtained by the gDNA method from a few donors were computed using OLGA. Here the immuneACCESS table is served through TCRdb, limited to in-frame sequences with V and J called. Missing clones are a known gap in these copies; in checked studies unresolved V genes cover under half, and the rest lacks a known reason. Clonal size and the V and J genes are those of that table, whereas D and trimming came from the DNA. The sample records roughly 1.5 million clones, 95% to 99% of which are singletons. The ten largest clones represent roughly 0.4% of the sample.

This TCR was sampled from a man younger than 40 in good health. Sequencing was done on a sample of naive CD4+ T cells sorted from blood. The intended sense of this specimen's cell subset or site label: CD45RA+ positively selected.

The CDR3 region reads CASSPRTGSGNTIYF. The bases are TGTGCCAGCAGCCCGCGGACAGGCTCTGGAAACACCATATATTTT. The rearranged chain carries TRBV7-9 and TRBJ1-3; the junction holds 7 bases that match TRBD1. The CDR3 sequence holds 15 residues, the cysteine and phenylalanine included. Only the CDR3 DNA stays, 45 bases, in frame from base 1. The germline V gene encodes CDR1 SEHNR and CDR2 FQNEAQ (reference sequence). Trimming leaves V shorter by 5 bases and J shorter by 0 bases, with the junction holding 4 bases beyond the gene matches.